A single sample is the source of the 25 T cell receptor beta chains below, sequenced in a study of T-cell reconstitution after alpha-beta-depleted transplantation in children (dated by TCRdb to 2016 to 2017). In the paper's terms, the treatment or condition label means: allogeneic hematopoietic cell transplantation with graft depleted of TCRalphabeta T cells and CD19 B cells. Libraries were built with PCR. Sequencing was carried out with an Illumina HiSeq 2500. To normalize quantification of the TCRbeta repertoire, the TCR libraries were built with molecular barcoding that relied on unique molecular identifiers. Clones were called with MiXCR by TCRdb after fastp trimmed the public reads at Q25, and only in-frame beta chains were retained. Here each entry gathers all rows of one CDR3 protein and keeps the most common genes and DNA. Present in this sample are about 980,000 distinct CDR3 sequences, about 29% of which were seen just once. The ten largest clones take up about 28% of the sample.

The sequencing here drew on PBMCs, mostly from graft donor cells, taken 360 days after TCRalphabeta/CD19-depleted stem cell transplant. The receptors were sampled from a boy under three years old who had a stem cell transplant for SCID, so the T cells may come from the graft donor.

This clonotype was counted between two and nine times. The chain uses TRBV20-1 and TRBJ1-1, with D unresolved. The CDR3 length is 13 residues. Trimming left V 5 bases short and J 1 base short, with 11 bases between. Germline V gene lookup returns CDR1 DFQATT and CDR2 SNEGSKA (reference sequence). CDR3 residues: CSAPPRGNTEAFF. The CDR3 DNA is TGCAGTGCTCCCCCTCGGGGGAACACTGAAGCTTTCTTT.

The V and J genes are TRBV11-2 and TRBJ2-5; D possibly matches TRBD1 or TRBD2 (6 bases each). V was cut by 2 bases and J by 4 bases, with 20 bases left in between. This CDR3 comprises 17 residues. Germline assignment: CDR1 SGHAT and CDR2 FQNNGV. In DNA, the CDR3 is TGTGCCAGCAGCTTAATTCGGACAGCCCAGGGAGGAGAGACCCAGTACTTC. This codes for CASSLIRTAQGGETQYF.

The rearrangement uses TRBV27 and TRBJ2-7; D call uncertain. This CDR3 spans 15 amino acids. With 3 bases removed from V and 0 bases from J, the gap between germline ends came to 12 bases. Looked up from germline, CDR1 is MNHEY and CDR2 is SMNVEV (reference sequence). The CDR3 loop is CASSLSGVFSYEQYF. The CDR3 region has the DNA TGTGCCAGCAGTTTGTCAGGTGTTTTCTCCTACGAGCAGTACTTC.

The chain joins TRBV10-3 to TRBJ1-1; D is possibly TRBD1 (6 bases). The V gene lost 6 bases and the J gene lost 3 bases, with 17 bases spanning the gap. CDR3 length: 15 residues. CDR1 ENHRY and CDR2 SYGVKD come from the germline V gene. The CDR3: CAISGGEQGYTEAFF. DNA of the CDR3: TGTGCCATCAGCGGCGGGGAACAGGGTTACACTGAAGCTTTCTTT.

This clonotype occurred many times. CDR3 in DNA: TGTGCCACCACGGGACTCAACACAGATACGCAGTATTTT. It codes for CATTGLNTDTQYF. This chain connects TRBV10-3 to TRBJ2-3, with D tentatively TRBD2 (6 bases). Germline-derived CDR1 and CDR2 are ENHRY and SYGVKD. The CDR3 has 13 amino acids. The germline V and J ends were trimmed by 10 bases and 2 bases, with 13 bases remaining between them.

This clonotype was recorded a few times. The chain is built from TRBV9 and TRBJ1-2, with 9 bases identical to TRBD1. Germline trimming cut 3 bases from V and 5 bases from J; bases unmatched to any gene: 8. The CDR3 contains 15 residues. Germline assignment: CDR1 SGDLS and CDR2 YYNGEE. CDR3 loop: CASSASLTGGYGYTF. Here the CDR3 DNA reads TGTGCCAGCAGCGCAAGCCTGACAGGGGGATATGGCTACACCTTC.

This clonotype has just a few counts. The chain links TRBV20-1 to TRBJ2-3; the D gene is possibly TRBD1 (5 bases). CDR1 and CDR2 from the germline V gene are DFQATT and SNEGSKA (reference sequence). The ends were cut back, 3 bases at V and 8 bases at J, with 21 bases in the middle. This CDR3 has 15 residues. CDR3 in amino acids: CSASGGPVARGTQYF. DNA for the CDR3: TGCAGTGCTAGTGGCGGTCCGGTGGCTAGGGGTACGCAGTATTTT.

In this sample, this clonotype turned up a few times. The gene calls are TRBV12-3 or TRBV12-4 and TRBJ2-1; TRBD2 is a possible D gene (5 bases). This CDR3 is 16 amino acids long. The V gene lost 3 bases and the J gene lost 12 bases, with 24 bases spanning the gap. CDR3 in DNA: TGTGCCAGCAGTTTTCAAACTAGGCCGAAGGCAATTGGGCAGTTCTTC. Its translation is CASSFQTRPKAIGQFF.

This chain connects TRBV2 to TRBJ2-1; D remains ambiguous. This CDR3 comprises 12 residues. V lost 5 bases and J 4 bases, leaving 6 bases between the germline ends. Germline V CDR1 and CDR2: SNHLY, FYNNEI. The CDR3: CASSHVYNEQFF. CDR3 coding DNA: TGTGCCAGCAGTCACGTGTACAATGAGCAGTTCTTC.

This clonotype was counted between two and nine times. V is TRBV6-1 and J is TRBJ1-5; D remains ambiguous. Per germline, CDR1 MNHNS and CDR2 SASEGT. The ends were cut back, 6 bases at V and 11 bases at J, with 26 bases in the middle. The CDR3 contains 16 residues. The DNA for the CDR3 is TGTGCCAGCAGCCGACCTACTCAGGAGGGTGATACGGCCCAGCATTTT. Amino acids: CASSRPTQEGDTAQHF.

V usage is TRBV3-1 and J usage is TRBJ2-7; TRBD2 matches 9 bases. Trimming removed 0 bases from V and 2 bases from J; junction bases left unmatched: 5. The CDR3 consists of 16 residues. From germline, CDR1 is LGHDT and CDR2 YNNKEL (reference sequence). CDR3 loop: CASSQDLASGAYEQYF. CDR3 sequence (DNA): TGTGCCAGCAGCCAAGATTTGGCTAGCGGGGCCTACGAGCAGTACTTC.

The V call is TRBV4-2, the J call TRBJ2-1, with D perhaps assigned TRBD1 or TRBD2 (6 bases each). Germline V CDR1 and CDR2: LGHNA, YNFKEQ. The V and J ends lost 1 base and 3 bases respectively, with 16 bases between them. The CDR3 has 17 amino acids. CDR3 DNA sequence: TGTGCCAGCAGCCAAGTGGGGGCGGGGCAAGGCTACAATGAGCAGTTCTTC. This sequence encodes CASSQVGAGQGYNEQFF.

The chain is built from TRBV20-1 and TRBJ2-7; D is undetermined. Germline values: CDR1 DFQATT, CDR2 SNEGSKA (reference sequence). The CDR3 is 13 amino acids. Trimming pared 0 bases from V and 3 bases from J, leaving 9 bases between. The CDR3 loop is CSARDPASYEQYF. The CDR3 nucleotides read TGCAGTGCTAGAGATCCGGCCAGCTACGAGCAGTACTTC.

This clonotype was detected ten times or more. This chain joins TRBV5-1 and TRBJ1-1; possible D gene TRBD1, 6 bases. The CDR3 has 14 amino acids. Trimming removed 1 base from V and 1 base from J, with 8 bases in between. Germline CDR1 SGHRS, CDR2 YFSETQ. CDR3 in DNA: TGCGCCAGCAGCTTGACAGGGACGAACACTGAAGCTTTCTTT. Amino acids: CASSLTGTNTEAFF.

This chain links TRBV5-1 with TRBJ2-3; the match to TRBD2 covers 11 bases. The CDR3 length is 15 residues. V shed 6 bases and J 5 bases; nucleotides not matched to a gene: 8. Germline CDR1 is SGHRS and CDR2 is YFSETQ. CDR3 residues: CASKNSGGAGDTQYF. The CDR3 DNA reads as TGCGCCAGCAAAAATAGCGGGGGGGCCGGAGATACGCAGTATTTT.

The chain combines TRBV12-3 or TRBV12-4 with TRBJ2-5; tentatively, D is TRBD2 (5 bases). The CDR3 totals 14 residues. Deletions cut 3 bases from V and 6 bases from J, with 14 bases between. The CDR3 loop reads CASSFSTRLKTQYF. The CDR3 bases are TGTGCCAGCAGTTTCAGTACTAGGTTAAAGACCCAGTACTTC.

This clonotype was seen many times. J is TRBJ2-1 and V is TRBV5-1; 8 positions agree with TRBD1. CDR1 and CDR2 from the germline V gene are SGHRS and YFSETQ. Trimming cost V 7 bases and J 8 bases; bases outside gene matches: 11. CDR3 length: 14 amino acids. Here the CDR3 reads CASAADRARYEQFF. For the CDR3, the DNA is TGCGCCAGCGCAGCGGACAGGGCTCGCTATGAGCAGTTCTTC. Complete variable domain (other parts from reference TRBV5-1 and TRBJ2-1): KAGVTQTPRYLIKTRGQQVTLSCSPISGHRSVSWYQQTPGQGLQFLFEYFSETQRNKGNFPGRFSGRQFSNSRSEMNVSTLELGDSALYLCASAADRARYEQFFGPGTRLTVL.

This rearrangement joins TRBV5-1 to TRBJ2-1; no firm D call. The CDR3 runs to 16 residues. The germline CDR1 and CDR2 sequences are SGHRS and YFSETQ. V lost 1 base and J 0 bases, leaving 11 bases between the germline ends. CDR3 protein: CASSLTVLSSYNEQFF. CDR3 sequence (DNA): TGCGCCAGCAGCTTGACTGTCCTAAGCTCCTACAATGAGCAGTTCTTC.

The genes are TRBV7-2 and TRBJ2-3; perhaps TRBD2 as D (5 bases). The CDR3 consists of 14 residues. CDR1 and CDR2 (germline): SGHTA, FQGNSA. Trimming removed 1 base from V and 4 bases from J, with 9 bases in between. The CDR3 reads CASSLGRAPDTQYF. The DNA for the CDR3 is TGTGCCAGCAGCTTAGGGCGGGCCCCAGATACGCAGTATTTT.

The CDR3 spells CASSEGQHSYNEQFF. As DNA, the CDR3 is TGTGCCAGCAGCGAGGGACAGCACTCCTACAATGAGCAGTTCTTC. The V and J genes are TRBV7-6 and TRBJ2-1; 7 bases agree with TRBD1. This CDR3 is built from 15 residues. With V trimmed by 5 bases and J by 0 bases, 4 bases remained unmatched. Germline CDR1 is SGHVS and CDR2 is FNYEAQ.

This clonotype was detected only a few times. The V and J genes are TRBV6-2 or TRBV6-3 and TRBJ2-1, with 15 bases that match TRBD2. V lost 8 bases, J lost 7 bases, and 3 bases stayed unmatched. The CDR3 runs 14 residues. The germline gives CDR1 MNHEY, CDR2 SVGEGT. The chain's CDR3 is CASGLAGGRNEQFF. CDR3 bases: TGTGCCAGCGGACTAGCGGGGGGGCGGAATGAGCAGTTCTTC.

V usage is TRBV11-2 and J usage is TRBJ2-4; D unclear. The CDR3 is 14 residues long. Germline lookup yields CDR1 SGHAT and CDR2 FQNNGV. The ends were cut back, 2 bases at V and 1 base at J, with 6 bases in the middle. For the CDR3, the DNA is TGTGCCAGCAGCTTACCTGTGGCCAAAAACATTCAGTACTTC. Its protein is CASSLPVAKNIQYF.

This clonotype was recorded a few times. This chain joins TRBV15 and TRBJ2-2; possibly TRBD2 for D (5 bases). The germline V and J ends were trimmed by 0 bases and 6 bases, with 20 bases remaining between them. The germline CDR1 and CDR2 sequences are LNHNV and YYDKDF (reference sequence). The CDR3 loop spans 18 amino acids. CDR3 coding DNA: TGTGCCACCAGCAGAGAGGGGAGATCTAAAGGGAAGGCCGGGGAGCTGTTTTTT. Protein sequence: CATSREGRSKGKAGELFF.

This clonotype showed up just a few times. The chain joins TRBV15 to TRBJ2-3; unclear D gene. This CDR3 has 16 amino acids. Germline V gene sequence: CDR1 LNHNV, CDR2 YYDKDF (reference sequence). Trimming left V 1 base short and J 0 bases short, with 11 bases between. CDR3 residues: CATSRGLDGSTDTQYF. As DNA, the CDR3 is TGTGCCACCAGCAGAGGCCTGGACGGCAGCACAGATACGCAGTATTTT.

V and J are TRBV5-1 and TRBJ2-3; D possibly corresponds to TRBD1 (6 bases). The CDR3 extends over 16 amino acids. V lost 2 bases and J lost 2, with 15 bases in between. CDR1 and CDR2 from the germline V gene are SGHRS and YFSETQ. The CDR3 protein is CASSFSPDSSTDTQYF. In DNA, the CDR3 is TGCGCCAGCAGCTTTAGTCCGGACAGTTCCACAGATACGCAGTATTTT.